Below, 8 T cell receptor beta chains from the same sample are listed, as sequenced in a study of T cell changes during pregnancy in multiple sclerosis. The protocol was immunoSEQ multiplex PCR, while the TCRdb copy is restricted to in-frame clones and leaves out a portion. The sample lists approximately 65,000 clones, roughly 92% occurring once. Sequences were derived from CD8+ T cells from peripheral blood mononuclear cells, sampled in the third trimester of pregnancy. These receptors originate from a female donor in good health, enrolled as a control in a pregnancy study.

The CDR3 is CASSQDFNTDTQYF. Here the CDR3 DNA reads TGTGCCAGCAGCCAAGATTTTAACACAGATACGCAGTATTTT. This chain connects TRBV4-2 to TRBJ2-3; D remains unclear. This CDR3 has 14 residues. Trimming stripped 0 bases from V and 2 bases from J, with 6 bases between. Germline V gene data show CDR1 as LGHNA and CDR2 as YNFKEQ.

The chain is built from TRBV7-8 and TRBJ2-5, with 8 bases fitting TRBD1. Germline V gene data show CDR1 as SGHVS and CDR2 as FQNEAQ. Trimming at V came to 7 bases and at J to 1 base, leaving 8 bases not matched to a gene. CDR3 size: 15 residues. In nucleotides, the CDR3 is TGTGCCAGCACGGAGGGCAGGGGGCTCCAAGAGACCCAGTACTTC. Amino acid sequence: CASTEGRGLQETQYF.

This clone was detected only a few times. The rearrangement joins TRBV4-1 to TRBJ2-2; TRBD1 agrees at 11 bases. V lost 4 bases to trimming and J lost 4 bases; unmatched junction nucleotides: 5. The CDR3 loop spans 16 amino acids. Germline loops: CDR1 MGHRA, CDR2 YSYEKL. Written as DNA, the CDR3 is TGCGCCAGCAGCCCCCGGACAGGGGGCGGCACCGGGGAGCTGTTTTTT. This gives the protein CASSPRTGGGTGELFF.

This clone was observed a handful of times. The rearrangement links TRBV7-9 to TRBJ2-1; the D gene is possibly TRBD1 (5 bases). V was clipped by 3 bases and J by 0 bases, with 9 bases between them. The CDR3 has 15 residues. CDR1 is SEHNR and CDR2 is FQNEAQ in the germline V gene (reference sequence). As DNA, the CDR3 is TGTGCCAGCAGCTTGCGTCAGGGCTCCTACAATGAGCAGTTCTTC. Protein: CASSLRQGSYNEQFF.

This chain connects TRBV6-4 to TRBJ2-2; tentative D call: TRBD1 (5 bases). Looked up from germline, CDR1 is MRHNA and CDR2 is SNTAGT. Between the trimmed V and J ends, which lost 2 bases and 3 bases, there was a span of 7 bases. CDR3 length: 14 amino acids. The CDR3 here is CASSDQGDTGELFF. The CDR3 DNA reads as TGTGCCAGCAGTGACCAGGGCGACACCGGGGAGCTGTTTTTT.

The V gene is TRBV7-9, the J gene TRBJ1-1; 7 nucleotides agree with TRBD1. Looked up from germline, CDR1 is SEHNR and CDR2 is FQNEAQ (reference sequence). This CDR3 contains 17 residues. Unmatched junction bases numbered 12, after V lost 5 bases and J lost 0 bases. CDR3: CASSQEFDRAMNTEAFF. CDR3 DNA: TGTGCCAGCAGCCAAGAATTTGACAGGGCCATGAACACTGAAGCTTTCTTT.

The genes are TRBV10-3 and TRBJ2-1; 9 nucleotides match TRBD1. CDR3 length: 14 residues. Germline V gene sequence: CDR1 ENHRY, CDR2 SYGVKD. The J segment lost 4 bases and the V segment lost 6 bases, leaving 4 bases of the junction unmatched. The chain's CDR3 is CAISRDRDYNEQFF. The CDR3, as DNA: TGTGCCATCAGCCGGGACAGGGATTACAATGAGCAGTTCTTC.

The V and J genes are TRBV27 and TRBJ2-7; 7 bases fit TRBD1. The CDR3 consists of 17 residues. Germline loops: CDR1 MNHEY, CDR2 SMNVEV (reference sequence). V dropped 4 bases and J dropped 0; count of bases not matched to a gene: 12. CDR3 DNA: TGTGCCAGCAGTTCCCTACAGGGGCAACTCCTCTCCTACGAGCAGTACTTC. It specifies CASSSLQGQLLSYEQYF.